The TCR beta chain described here comes from a study of post-analysis software for immune sequencing data. Study-wide context: The disease courses covered relapsing-remitting, secondary progressive and progressive-relapsing multiple sclerosis. General study findings and limits: A handful of TRBV segments appeared more often in patients than in controls, and TRBV5-6, TRBV5-1 and TRBV20-1 were among these. Batch-matched samples strongly co-clustered by F measure.

cDNA libraries for TCR beta contained unique molecular identifiers. The source material, about 0.9 to 11 million T cells, gave rise to roughly 0.5 million cDNA molecules. TCRdb called the PCR reads again in MiXCR, with one record for every CDR3 protein. The sample has about 800,000 distinct CDR3 sequences, about 32% seen once. This clonotype was picked up many times. Its antigen is unidentified. Trimming pared 1 base from V and 10 bases from J, leaving 14 bases between. The germline V gene encodes CDR1 MNHEY and CDR2 SVGAGI. This CDR3 region has 14 residues. This clonotype was sampled from a girl aged 10 to 17 with multiple sclerosis. The V and J genes are TRBV6-5 and TRBJ2-4, with no clear D. The material sequenced was blood. CDR3 residues: CASSYLRTPEIQYF. The CDR3 DNA is TGTGCCAGCAGTTACTTAAGGACCCCGGAAATTCAGTACTTC.